What follows are 2 T cell receptor beta chains derived from one specimen sequenced in a study of blood T cell repertoires in COVID-19. Using immunoSEQ multiplex PCR, the repertoire was profiled, and TCRdb retains in-frame clones only, with some absent. The sample holds 35,000 to 50,000 clones, 75% to 90% seen once. The sample taken for sequencing was peripheral blood. Receptor source: a man in his 60s with acute or convalescent COVID-19.

The V and J genes are TRBV4-1 and TRBJ1-2; D gene uncertain. The CDR3 runs to 14 residues. Between the trimmed V and J ends, which lost 1 base and 8 bases, there was a span of 14 bases. CDR1 is MGHRA, CDR2 YSYEKL, per germline. The CDR3 loop is CASSQVWGREGYTF. As DNA, the CDR3 is TGCGCCAGCAGCCAAGTGTGGGGAAGGGAGGGCTACACCTTC.

CDR3 region: CASILGGGSEKLFF. The CDR3, as DNA: TGCGCCAGCATACTCGGGGGCGGGAGTGAAAAACTGTTTTTT. V usage is TRBV4-1 and J usage is TRBJ1-4; maybe TRBD1 (6 bases). This CDR3 comprises 14 residues. Germline V gene data show CDR1 as MGHRA and CDR2 as YSYEKL. The V end lost 7 bases, the J end lost 7 bases, and 16 bases lay between the germline ends.